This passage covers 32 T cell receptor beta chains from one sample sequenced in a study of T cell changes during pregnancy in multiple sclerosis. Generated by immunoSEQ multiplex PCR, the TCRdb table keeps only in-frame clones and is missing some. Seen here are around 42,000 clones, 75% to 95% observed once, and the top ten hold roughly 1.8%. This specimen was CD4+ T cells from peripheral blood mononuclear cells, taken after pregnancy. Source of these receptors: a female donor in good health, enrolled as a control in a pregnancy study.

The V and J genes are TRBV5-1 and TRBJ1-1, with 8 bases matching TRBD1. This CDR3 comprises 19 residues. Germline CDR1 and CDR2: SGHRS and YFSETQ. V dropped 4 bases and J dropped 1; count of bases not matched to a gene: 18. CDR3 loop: CASSMPARDRIGRNTEAFF. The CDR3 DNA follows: TGCGCCAGCAGCATGCCAGCCCGGGACAGGATAGGGAGGAACACTGAAGCTTTCTTT.

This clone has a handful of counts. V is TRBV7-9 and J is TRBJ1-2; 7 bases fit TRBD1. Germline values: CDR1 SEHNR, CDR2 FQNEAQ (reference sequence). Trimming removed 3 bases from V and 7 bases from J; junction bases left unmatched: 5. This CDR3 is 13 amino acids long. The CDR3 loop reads CASSLTGHPGYTF. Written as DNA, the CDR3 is TGTGCCAGCAGCTTGACAGGGCACCCTGGCTACACCTTC.

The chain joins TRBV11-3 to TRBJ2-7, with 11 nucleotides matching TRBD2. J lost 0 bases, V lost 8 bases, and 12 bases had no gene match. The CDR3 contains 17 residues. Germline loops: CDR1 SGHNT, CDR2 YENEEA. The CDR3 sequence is CASGLIAGGRSSYEQYF. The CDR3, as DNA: TGTGCCAGCGGATTGATAGCGGGGGGGCGGAGCTCCTACGAGCAGTACTTC.

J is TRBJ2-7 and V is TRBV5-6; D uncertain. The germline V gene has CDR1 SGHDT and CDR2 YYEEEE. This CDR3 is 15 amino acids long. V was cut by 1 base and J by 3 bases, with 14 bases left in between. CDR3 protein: CASSLLSLVDYEQYF. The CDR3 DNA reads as TGTGCCAGCAGCTTGTTATCCCTAGTCGACTACGAGCAGTACTTC.

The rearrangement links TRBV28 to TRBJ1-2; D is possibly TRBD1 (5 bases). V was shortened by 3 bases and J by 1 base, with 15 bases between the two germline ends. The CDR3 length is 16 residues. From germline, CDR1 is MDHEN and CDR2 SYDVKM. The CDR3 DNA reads TGTGCCAGCAGTTTCAGTGGGGCCGCCCTTAACTATGGCTACACCTTC. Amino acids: CASSFSGAALNYGYTF.

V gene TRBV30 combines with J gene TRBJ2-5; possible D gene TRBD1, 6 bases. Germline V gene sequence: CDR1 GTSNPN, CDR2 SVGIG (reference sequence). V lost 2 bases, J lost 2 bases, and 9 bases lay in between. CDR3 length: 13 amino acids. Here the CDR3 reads CAWSTTGQETQYF. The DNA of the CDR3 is TGTGCCTGGAGTACGACAGGTCAAGAGACCCAGTACTTC. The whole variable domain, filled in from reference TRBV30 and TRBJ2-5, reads SQTIHQWPATLVQPVGSPLSLECTVEGTSNPNLYWYRQAAGRGLQLLFYSVGIGQISSEVPQNLSASRPQDRQFILSSKKLLLSDSGFYLCAWSTTGQETQYFGPGTRLLVL.

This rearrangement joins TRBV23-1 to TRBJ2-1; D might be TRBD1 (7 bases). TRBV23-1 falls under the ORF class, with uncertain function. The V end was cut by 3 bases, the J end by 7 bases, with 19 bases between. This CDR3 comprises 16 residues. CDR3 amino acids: CASSQAGGGGTNEQFF. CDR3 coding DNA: TGCGCCAGCAGTCAGGCTGGAGGGGGCGGAACGAATGAGCAGTTCTTC.

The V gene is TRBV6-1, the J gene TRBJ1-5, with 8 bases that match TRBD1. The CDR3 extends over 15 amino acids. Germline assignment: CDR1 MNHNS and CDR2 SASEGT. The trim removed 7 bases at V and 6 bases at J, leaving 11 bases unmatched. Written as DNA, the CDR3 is TGTGCCAGCACCGTTGGACAGGGTGGGAGTCAGCCCCAGCATTTT. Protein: CASTVGQGGSQPQHF.

In nucleotides, the CDR3 is TGTGCCAGCAGTCCAACACAGGGCTATAGCAATCAGCCCCAGCATTTT. Translating it yields CASSPTQGYSNQPQHF. This sequence joins TRBV28 and TRBJ1-5; tentative D call: TRBD1 (6 bases). Germline CDR1 MDHEN, CDR2 SYDVKM. Trimming stripped 5 bases from V and 0 bases from J, with 14 bases between. The CDR3 runs to 16 residues.

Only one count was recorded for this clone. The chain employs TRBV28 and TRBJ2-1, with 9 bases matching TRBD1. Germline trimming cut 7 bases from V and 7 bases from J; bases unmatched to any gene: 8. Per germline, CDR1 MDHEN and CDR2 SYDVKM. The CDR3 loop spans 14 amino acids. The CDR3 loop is CASTPPDRGNEQFF. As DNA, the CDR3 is TGTGCCAGCACCCCGCCGGACAGGGGAAATGAGCAGTTCTTC.

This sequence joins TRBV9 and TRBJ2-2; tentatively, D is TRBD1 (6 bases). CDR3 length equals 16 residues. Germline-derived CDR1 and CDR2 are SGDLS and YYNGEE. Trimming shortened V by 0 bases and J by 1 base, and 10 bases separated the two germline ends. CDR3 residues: CASSVATGMNTGELFF. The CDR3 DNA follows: TGTGCCAGCAGCGTAGCTACAGGGATGAACACCGGGGAGCTGTTTTTT.

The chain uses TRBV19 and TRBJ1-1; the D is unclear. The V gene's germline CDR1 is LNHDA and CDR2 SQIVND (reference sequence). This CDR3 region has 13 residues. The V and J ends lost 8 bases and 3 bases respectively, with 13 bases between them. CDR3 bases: TGTGCCAGTCTGGGAGTCCAGGACACTGAAGCTTTCTTT. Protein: CASLGVQDTEAFF. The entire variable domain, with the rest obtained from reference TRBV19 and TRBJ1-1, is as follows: DGGITQSPKYLFRKEGQNVTLSCEQNLNHDAMYWYRQDPGQGLRLIYYSQIVNDFQKGDIAEGYSVSREKKESFPLTVTSAQKNPTAFYLCASLGVQDTEAFFGQGTRLTVV.

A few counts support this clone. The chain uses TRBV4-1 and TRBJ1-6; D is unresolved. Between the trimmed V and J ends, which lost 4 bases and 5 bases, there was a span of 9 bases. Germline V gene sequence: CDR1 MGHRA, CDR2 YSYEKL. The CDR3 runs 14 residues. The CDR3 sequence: CASSLGRNNSPLHF. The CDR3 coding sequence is TGCGCCAGCAGCCTGGGCAGAAATAATTCACCCCTCCACTTT.

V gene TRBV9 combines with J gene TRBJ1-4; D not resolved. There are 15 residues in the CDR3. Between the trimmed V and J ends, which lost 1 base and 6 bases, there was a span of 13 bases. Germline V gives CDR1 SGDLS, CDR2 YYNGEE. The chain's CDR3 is CASSVSGNPHEKLFF. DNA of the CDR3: TGTGCCAGCAGCGTATCGGGTAACCCCCATGAAAAACTGTTTTTT.

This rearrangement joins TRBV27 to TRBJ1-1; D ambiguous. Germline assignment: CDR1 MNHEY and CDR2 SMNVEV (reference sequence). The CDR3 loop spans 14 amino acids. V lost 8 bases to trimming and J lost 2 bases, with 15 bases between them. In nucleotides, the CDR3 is TGTGCCAGCTGGTCAGGACTGCGCAACACTGAAGCTTTCTTT. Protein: CASWSGLRNTEAFF.

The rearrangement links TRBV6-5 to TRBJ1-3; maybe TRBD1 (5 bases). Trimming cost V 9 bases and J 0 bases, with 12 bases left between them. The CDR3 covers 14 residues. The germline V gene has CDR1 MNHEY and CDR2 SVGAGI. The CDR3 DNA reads TGTGCCAGTCGACAGACCCTCTCTGGAAACACCATATATTTT. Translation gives CASRQTLSGNTIYF.

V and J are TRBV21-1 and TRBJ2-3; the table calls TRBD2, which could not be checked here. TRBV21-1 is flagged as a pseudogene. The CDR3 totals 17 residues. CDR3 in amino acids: CASQQGGGGRGTDTQYF. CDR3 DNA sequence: TGTGCCAGCCAGCAAGGAGGCGGCGGGAGGGGCACAGATACGCAGTATTTT.

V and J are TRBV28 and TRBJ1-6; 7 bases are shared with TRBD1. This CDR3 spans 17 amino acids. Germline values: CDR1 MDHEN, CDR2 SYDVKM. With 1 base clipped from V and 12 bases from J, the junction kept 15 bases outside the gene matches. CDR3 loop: CASSLLSTGLVAEPLHF. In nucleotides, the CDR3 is TGTGCCAGCAGTTTATTATCGACAGGGCTCGTCGCTGAACCCCTCCACTTT.

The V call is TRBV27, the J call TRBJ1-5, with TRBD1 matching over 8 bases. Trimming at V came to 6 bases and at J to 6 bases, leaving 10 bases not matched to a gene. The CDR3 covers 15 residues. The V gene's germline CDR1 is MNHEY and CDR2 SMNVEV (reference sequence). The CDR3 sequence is CASSPDRVFAQPQHF. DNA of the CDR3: TGTGCCAGCAGCCCGGACAGGGTTTTCGCTCAGCCCCAGCATTTT.

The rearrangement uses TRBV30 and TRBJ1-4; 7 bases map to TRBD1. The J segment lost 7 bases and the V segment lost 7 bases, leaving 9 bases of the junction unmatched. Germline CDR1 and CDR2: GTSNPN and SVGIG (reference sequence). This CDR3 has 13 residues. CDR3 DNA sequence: TGTGCCTACTCGGGACAGATTCGTGAAAAACTGTTTTTT. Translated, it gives CAYSGQIREKLFF.

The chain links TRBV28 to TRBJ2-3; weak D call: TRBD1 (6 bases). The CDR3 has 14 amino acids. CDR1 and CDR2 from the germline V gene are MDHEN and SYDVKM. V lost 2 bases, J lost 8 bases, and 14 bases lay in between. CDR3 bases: TGTGCCAGCAGTTTAGGCAGGGGTCTAGGTACGCAGTATTTT. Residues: CASSLGRGLGTQYF.

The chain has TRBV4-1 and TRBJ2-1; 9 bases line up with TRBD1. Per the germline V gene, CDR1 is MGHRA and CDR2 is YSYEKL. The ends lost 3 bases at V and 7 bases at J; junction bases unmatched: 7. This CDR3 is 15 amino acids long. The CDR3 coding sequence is TGCGCCAGCAGCCAGAGGGACAGGGAGCGAAATGAGCAGTTCTTC. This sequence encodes CASSQRDRERNEQFF.

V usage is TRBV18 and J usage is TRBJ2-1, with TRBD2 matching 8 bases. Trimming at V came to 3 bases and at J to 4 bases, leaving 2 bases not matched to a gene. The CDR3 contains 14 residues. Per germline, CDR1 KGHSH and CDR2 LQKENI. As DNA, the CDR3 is TGTGCCAGCTCACCCAGCGGGAGTTACAATGAGCAGTTCTTC. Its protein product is CASSPSGSYNEQFF. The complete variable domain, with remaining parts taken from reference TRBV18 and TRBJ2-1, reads NAGVMQNPRHLVRRRGQEARLRCSPMKGHSHVYWYRQLPEEGLKFMVYLQKENIIDESGMPKERFSAEFPKEGPSILRIQQVVRGDSAAYFCASSPSGSYNEQFFGPGTRLTVL.

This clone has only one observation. The CDR3 protein is CASIFGGPDWSFNEQFF. For the CDR3, the DNA is TGTGCCAGCATCTTTGGGGGCCCCGATTGGAGTTTTAATGAGCAGTTCTTC. V usage is TRBV28 and J usage is TRBJ2-1; maybe TRBD1 (6 bases). This CDR3 is built from 17 residues. Germline lookup yields CDR1 MDHEN and CDR2 SYDVKM. The V and J ends lost 7 bases and 7 bases respectively, with 26 bases between them.

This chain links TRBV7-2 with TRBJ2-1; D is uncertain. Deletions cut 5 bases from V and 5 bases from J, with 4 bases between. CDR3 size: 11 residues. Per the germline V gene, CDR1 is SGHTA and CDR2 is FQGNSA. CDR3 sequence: CASSQNNEQFF. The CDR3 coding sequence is TGTGCCAGCAGCCAAAACAATGAGCAGTTCTTC.

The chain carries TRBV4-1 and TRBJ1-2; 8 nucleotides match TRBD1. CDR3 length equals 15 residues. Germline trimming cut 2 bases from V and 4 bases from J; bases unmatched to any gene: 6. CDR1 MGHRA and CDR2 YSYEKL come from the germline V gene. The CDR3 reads CASSQRTGIGYGYTF. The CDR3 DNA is TGCGCCAGCAGCCAAAGGACAGGGATCGGCTATGGCTACACCTTC.

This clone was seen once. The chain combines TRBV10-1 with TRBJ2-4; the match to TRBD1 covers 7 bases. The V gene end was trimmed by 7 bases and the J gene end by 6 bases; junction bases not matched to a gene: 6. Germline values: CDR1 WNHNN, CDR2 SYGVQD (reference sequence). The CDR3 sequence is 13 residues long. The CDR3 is CASIPTGANIQYF. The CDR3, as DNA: TGCGCCAGCATTCCCACAGGGGCAAACATTCAGTACTTC.

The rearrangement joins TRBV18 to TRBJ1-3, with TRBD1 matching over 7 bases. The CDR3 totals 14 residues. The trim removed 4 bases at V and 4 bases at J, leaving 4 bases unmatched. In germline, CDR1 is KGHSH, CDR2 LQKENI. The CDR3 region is CASSQGQKGNTIYF. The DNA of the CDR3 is TGTGCCAGCTCACAGGGACAGAAGGGAAACACCATATATTTT.

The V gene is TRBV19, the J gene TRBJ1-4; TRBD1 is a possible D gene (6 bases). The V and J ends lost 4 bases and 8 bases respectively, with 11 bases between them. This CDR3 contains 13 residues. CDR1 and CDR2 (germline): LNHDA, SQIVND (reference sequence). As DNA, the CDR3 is TGTGCCAGTAGTAATATAAGGGGGGAAAAACTGTTTTTT. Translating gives CASSNIRGEKLFF.

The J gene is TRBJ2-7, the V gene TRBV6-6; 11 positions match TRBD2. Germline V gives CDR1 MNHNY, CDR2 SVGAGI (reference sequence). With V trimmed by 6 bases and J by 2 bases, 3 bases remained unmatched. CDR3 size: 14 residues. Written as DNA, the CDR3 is TGTGCCAGCAGACCTAGCGGGGGGACCTACGAGCAGTACTTC. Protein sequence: CASRPSGGTYEQYF.

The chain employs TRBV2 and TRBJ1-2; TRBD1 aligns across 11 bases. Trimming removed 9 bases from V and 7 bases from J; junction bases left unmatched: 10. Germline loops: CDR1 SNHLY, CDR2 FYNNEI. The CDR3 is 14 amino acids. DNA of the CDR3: TGTGCCAGTGTGGCCGGGACAGGGGGAGTTGGCTACACCTTC. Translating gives CASVAGTGGVGYTF.

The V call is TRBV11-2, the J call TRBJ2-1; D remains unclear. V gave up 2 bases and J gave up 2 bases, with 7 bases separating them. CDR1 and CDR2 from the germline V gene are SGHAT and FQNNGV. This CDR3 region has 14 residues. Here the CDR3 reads CASSLPFTYNEQFF. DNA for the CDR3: TGTGCCAGCAGCTTACCCTTTACCTACAATGAGCAGTTCTTC.